This T cell receptor (beta chain) was found in a study of vaccination effects on CD4 cells after COVID-19. Study information: Before any sequencing was done, the ViraFEST assay used viral peptide pools to expand antigen-specific CD4+ T cells.

Culturing for about ten days preceded CD4+ T cell isolation. This person caught SARS-CoV-2 sometime from March to December 2020, and PCR testing confirmed the infection. The cohort was immunized with two doses of either the BNT162b2 or mRNA-1273 vaccine. General study points: A shortage of convalescent patients and an absence of early post-infection timepoints characterized the study. Pronounced clonal contraction occurred in clones induced by infection and by vaccine late after vaccination.

About this clone: What it binds is not known.

Libraries were prepared by immunoSEQ multiplex PCR; TCRdb keeps only in-frame clonotypes and omits some of them. The sample has about 46,000 clones, nearly 75% seen once; the top ten hold 5.4%. Germline V CDR1 and CDR2: MNHNY, SVGAGI (reference sequence). The CDR3 is 14 amino acids. Between the trimmed V and J ends, which lost 4 bases and 7 bases, there was a span of 14 bases. The sequence derives from a human donor who had a prior SARS-CoV-2 infection. The J gene is TRBJ2-1, the V gene TRBV6-6, with D tentatively TRBD2 (6 bases). The sample in question was CD4+ T cells from PBMCs cultured without peptide, obtained after COVID-19 vaccination. CDR3 sequence: CASSWAGLRNEQFF. As DNA, the CDR3 is TGTGCCAGCAGTTGGGCGGGGCTCAGGAATGAGCAGTTCTTC.